A selection of T cell receptor beta chains follows, all from one sample in a study of T-cell reconstitution after alpha-beta-depleted transplantation in children. TCRdb recomputed calls from the PCR reads with MiXCR, one row per CDR3 protein. The data contain some 840,000 distinct CDR3 sequences, 15% to 20% of them seen just once; the ten biggest clones take up approximately 5%. Here the sequenced sample was PBMCs, mostly from graft donor cells, taken 360 days after TCRalphabeta/CD19-depleted stem cell transplant. The receptor source for this set is a male patient between 5 and 17 years old who had a stem cell transplant for acute lymphoblastic leukemia, so the T cells may come from the graft donor. Both conserved end residues are part of each CDR3. A D gene is named only where the DNA matches it firmly. Where a row states a size, it is once, few, many or the class of an expanded clone; other rows omit it.

TRBD2	TRBV20-1	TRBJ2-1	.	CSARGLAEQFF	TGCAGTGCTAGAGGACTAGCTGAGCAGTTCTTC
.	TRBV7-6	TRBJ2-7	.	CASSLADSRYEQYF	TGTGCCAGCAGCTTAGCAGACTCCCGCTACGAGCAGTACTTC
.	TRBV5-1	TRBJ1-1	.	CASSPANRADEAFF	TGCGCCAGCAGCCCGGCGAACAGGGCCGATGAAGCTTTCTTT
TRBD2	TRBV15	TRBJ2-1	.	CATSRDGLLAGGTDNEQFF	TGTGCCACCAGCAGAGACGGCCTGCTAGCGGGAGGCACGGACAATGAGCAGTTCTTC
.	TRBV29-1	TRBJ2-7	few	CSVEDKLYEQYF	TGCAGCGTTGAAGACAAACTCTACGAGCAGTACTTC
TRBD2	TRBV23-1	TRBJ2-2	.	CASSRFDYPGSAGVGGYTGELFF	TGCGCCAGCAGCCGATTCGATTACCCGGGCTCAGCGGGAGTTGGGGGGTACACCGGGGAGCTGTTTTTT
TRBD2	TRBV12-5	TRBJ2-5	.	CASSRGSNQETQYF	TGTGCTAGTTCCCGCGGGAGCAATCAAGAGACCCAGTACTTC
.	TRBV2	TRBJ2-1	few	CASSGNHQGPQHNEQFF	TGTGCCAGCAGTGGCAACCACCAGGGACCACAGCACAATGAGCAGTTCTTC
TRBD2	TRBV20-1	TRBJ2-2	many	CSARASSGNTGELFF	TGCAGTGCTAGGGCCTCTAGCGGGAATACCGGGGAGCTGTTTTTT
.	TRBV20-1	TRBJ2-7	.	CSARDWLRDEQYF	TGCAGTGCTAGGGACTGGCTTCGGGACGAGCAGTACTTC
.	TRBV9	TRBJ1-1	few	CASSVAQNTEAFF	TGTGCCAGCAGCGTAGCTCAGAACACTGAAGCTTTCTTT
.	TRBV24-1	TRBJ2-2	many	CATSDTTGIDGELFF	TGTGCCACCAGTGACACCACAGGGATCGACGGGGAGCTGTTTTTT
.	TRBV5-1	TRBJ1-5	few	CASRPGTDSNQPQHF	TGCGCCAGCAGACCCGGGACGGACAGCAATCAGCCCCAGCATTTT
TRBD2	TRBV7-3	TRBJ2-5	few	CASSLGAGGPQETQYF	TGTGCCAGCAGCTTAGGAGCGGGAGGGCCTCAAGAGACCCAGTACTTC
.	TRBV12-3/TRBV12-4	TRBJ1-1	few	CASSSGASNTEAFF	TGTGCCAGCAGCTCGGGGGCCTCAAACACTGAAGCTTTCTTT
.	TRBV20-1	TRBJ2-3	few	CSAGDSRPDTQYF	TGCAGTGCTGGAGACTCCCGGCCAGATACGCAGTATTTT
TRBD2	TRBV2	TRBJ2-5	.	CASSETAGEETQYF	TGTGCCAGCAGTGAAACAGCGGGGGAAGAGACCCAGTACTTC
TRBD1	TRBV5-1	TRBJ1-5	.	CASSMTGGPPQPQHF	TGCGCCAGCTCCATGACAGGGGGCCCCCCTCAGCCCCAGCATTTT
TRBD1	TRBV18	TRBJ2-7	.	CASSPPGWDRDSYEQYF	TGTGCCAGCTCACCACCGGGGTGGGACAGGGACTCCTACGAGCAGTACTTC
TRBD2	TRBV7-9	TRBJ2-7	few	CASSPRSGRESYEQYF	TGTGCCAGCAGCCCCCGAAGCGGGAGGGAGTCCTACGAGCAGTACTTC
TRBD2	TRBV5-1	TRBJ2-1	few	CASSLVASGRPQGFF	TGCGCCAGCAGCTTGGTAGCTAGCGGGAGGCCTCAAGGGTTCTTC
TRBD2	TRBV7-9	TRBJ2-1	few	CASSPRMSGRGYNEQFF	TGTGCCAGCAGCCCTCGAATGAGCGGGAGGGGTTACAATGAGCAGTTCTTC
.	TRBV2	TRBJ2-4	.	CAKLGRWDIQYF	TGTGCCAAATTGGGACGATGGGACATTCAGTACTTC
TRBD1	TRBV6-1	TRBJ1-1	.	CASRTPPGQGRAPEAFF	TGTGCCAGCAGAACCCCCCCGGGACAGGGAAGGGCGCCTGAAGCTTTCTTT